This TCR beta chain was sequenced for a study of control samples from healthy donors and cancer patients. CDR1 and CDR2 (germline): SGHNT, YYREEE (reference sequence). V was pared by 4 bases and J by 5 bases, with 12 bases of the junction left unmatched. The CDR3 has 16 residues. The repertoire was sequenced with immunoSEQ multiplex PCR; TCRdb's copy has only in-frame clones and lacks some. The sample shows about 160,000 clones, 96% of them seen only once. Material: blood. The rearrangement uses TRBV5-4 and TRBJ2-5; 9 nucleotides line up with TRBD1. This receptor was identified in a woman aged 25 to 45 in good health. The CDR3 sequence: CASSQDPGQGGETQYF. CDR3 nucleotide sequence: TGTGCCAGCAGCCAGGACCCGGGACAGGGCGGGGAGACCCAGTACTTC.